This T cell receptor (beta chain) was found in a study of T cells in Graves' hyperthyroidism and ophthalmopathy. Overall study findings and caveats: Progression to ophthalmopathy was predicted a median of 6.5 months early.

Germline CDR1 and CDR2: MNHEY and SVGEGT. V lost 6 bases, J lost 4 bases, and 19 bases lay in between. The CDR3 consists of 16 residues. Regarding this clonotype: The antigen is not known.

Diagnosis rested on symptoms, serum thyroxine and TRAb, thyroid ultrasound, and orbital computed tomography. Researchers amplified the TCR beta CDR3 regions from RNA transcripts. HTBI primers were the set used in a first-round RT-PCR of the TCR CDR3. From the multiplex PCR reads, TCRdb called clonotypes with MiXCR, one entry per CDR3 protein. This table has 490,000 or so distinct CDR3 sequences, under 25% appearing once. This receptor was obtained from a woman in her seventies with Graves' ophthalmopathy. This rearrangement joins TRBV6-2 or TRBV6-3 to TRBJ1-5; D is uncertain. Specimen: blood. The DNA of the CDR3 is TGTGCCAGCAGGCCTGCAGACGGGCCGCGGAATCAGCCCCAGCATTTT. Translating it yields CASRPADGPRNQPQHF.